This is a list of T cell receptor beta chains from one sample in a study of blood T cell repertoires in COVID-19. Profiled with immunoSEQ multiplex PCR; TCRdb holds only in-frame clones, not every one. Of under 250,000 clones listed, roughly 80% were seen once; the top ten hold 7.9%. The sample taken for sequencing was peripheral blood. These receptors all stem from a woman of 80 years or more with acute or convalescent COVID-19. The CDR3 runs from the conserved cysteine through the conserved F or W. Fields, in order: V gene, J gene, CDR3 protein.

>TRBV4-1|TRBJ1-6
CASSYTGTGNSPLHF
>TRBV25-1|TRBJ1-5
CASAIQGSNQPQHF
>TRBV30|TRBJ1-3
CAWREYWQVPSSGNTIYF
>TRBV12-5|TRBJ1-2
CASGLPLGQGDYGYTF
>TRBV7-9|TRBJ1-6
CASSLQGHGYSPLHF
>TRBV11-1|TRBJ2-3
CASSSLRTDTQYF
>TRBV19|TRBJ2-1
CASSMGLAEQFF
>TRBV6-2/TRBV6-3|TRBJ2-7
CASSDGQDAREQYF
>TRBV7-9|TRBJ2-7
CASSLLSGRGSYEQYF
>TRBV4-1|TRBJ2-1
CASSHSLAVRLSYNEQFF
>TRBV6-4|TRBJ1-4
CASSKTGRGSTNEKLFF
>TRBV5-6|TRBJ2-5
CASSFRTRGSETQYF
>TRBV5-1|TRBJ1-6
CASSPDTSSYNSPLHF
>TRBV6-6|TRBJ2-7
CASSYTDNYEQYF
>TRBV30|TRBJ1-6
CAWTGDNSPLHF
>TRBV6-6|TRBJ2-7
CASSYTTGVSYEQYF
>TRBV9|TRBJ2-7
CASSVGGGAGGSGEQYF
>TRBV4-2|TRBJ2-2
CASSQGAGVSFGELFF
>TRBV4-1|TRBJ1-2
CASSQDLGSRYGYTF
>TRBV15|TRBJ2-1
CATSRDRYEQFF
>TRBV30|TRBJ2-7
CAWSAGTSGRSYEQYF
>TRBV14|TRBJ1-2
CASSPLDREGSYGYTF
>TRBV27|TRBJ2-7
CASSPTGEPYEQYF
>TRBV6-1|TRBJ1-1
CASSEAPGAAFEAFF
>TRBV15|TRBJ1-3
CATSRDQGFLSGNTIYF
>TRBV21-1|TRBJ2-3
CASSNSDQGRISKQYF
>TRBV7-9|TRBJ2-1
CASSPRDNEQFF
>TRBV19|TRBJ1-3
CASTQGGDLSGNTIYF
>TRBV6-2/TRBV6-3|TRBJ1-5
CASSYSSTFNQPQHF
>TRBV7-2|TRBJ2-7
CASSLGAGPSYEQYF
>TRBV30|TRBJ1-6
CAWSAPGNNSPLHF
>TRBV19|TRBJ1-2
CASSPAPAGKSGYTF
>TRBV6-1|TRBJ2-7
CASSEVGLVEQYF
>TRBV19|TRBJ2-1
CASSPPGVAGGVNEQFF
>TRBV11-2|TRBJ2-2
CASSHIRGSGGELFF
>TRBV18|TRBJ1-6
CASSPEAGAVSPLHF
>TRBV6-5|TRBJ2-1
CASKPTGGYNEQFF
>TRBV19|TRBJ1-5
CAGGQLGNQPQHF
>TRBV19|TRBJ1-2
CASTRGSFYGYTF
>TRBV4-2|TRBJ2-2
CASSPIGTGGAGGELFF
>TRBV5-1|TRBJ2-3
CASSLDEKGGLDTQYF
>TRBV7-6|TRBJ1-3
CASSQDTGVGNTIYF
>TRBV7-9|TRBJ2-1
CASSSTGGDSYNEQFF
>TRBV7-2|TRBJ1-1
CASSQNRIMNTEAFF
>TRBV5-1|TRBJ2-5
CASSLQGASQETQYF
>TRBV6-4|TRBJ1-2
CASSDSGTYNYGYTF
>TRBV10-3|TRBJ2-3
CAIRAGQAQYF
>TRBV11-1|TRBJ1-6
CASSPWQGNSPLHF
>TRBV3-1/TRBV3-2|TRBJ2-3
CASSPLAGGDTQYF
>TRBV28|TRBJ2-2
CASSLSYGTRGGIAGELFF
>TRBV5-4|TRBJ2-3
CASSLKESDTQYF
>TRBV6-5|TRBJ2-1
CASRATSGGYNEQFF
>TRBV7-9|TRBJ2-1
CASSRTTGGPNEQFF
>TRBV24-1|TRBJ2-2
CATSGGWGAGELFF
>TRBV10-2|TRBJ2-5
CASSEFTVGTQYF
>TRBV5-4|TRBJ2-3
CASSLAPDSGTDTQYF
>TRBV7-9|TRBJ1-3
CASSLVRNTGNTIYF